Listed here is a single T cell receptor beta chain. As yet, its antigen is unknown. This sample was included in a study of vaccination effects on CD4 cells after COVID-19. Whole-study findings and limits: The authors studied few convalescent patients and collected no early post-infection timepoints.

Method: immunoSEQ multiplex PCR; TCRdb's copy keeps in-frame clones and lacks some. The sample contains tens of thousands of clones, approximately 70% of which appear only once. Using viral peptide pools, the ViraFEST assay grew out antigen-specific CD4+ T cells prior to sequencing. The culture ran for around 10 days before CD4+ T cells were isolated. Each vaccine recipient was nucleocapsid antibody negative and had no prior SARS-CoV-2 infection. Wells each received some 2.2 million PBMC, cultured with around 9.6 IU/ml IL-2 and around 10 ug/ml peptides. On both days 3 and 7, half of the culture medium was replaced with IL-2 medium. The sequenced sample was CD4+ T cells from PBMCs cultured with HCoV-OC43 spike peptides, obtained before COVID-19 vaccination. Regarding subset: HCoV-OC43 spike overlapping peptide pool stimulation. This clonotype was sampled from a human donor who received a COVID-19 vaccine.

The CDR3 here is CASSLSGTSSGELFF. In DNA, the CDR3 is TGCGCCAGCAGCTTGTCCGGGACTAGTTCCGGGGAGCTGTTTTTT. V usage is TRBV5-1 and J usage is TRBJ2-2; TRBD2 agrees at 8 bases. The CDR3 runs to 15 residues. V dropped 1 base and J dropped 6; count of bases not matched to a gene: 5. Germline CDR1 and CDR2: SGHRS and YFSETQ.